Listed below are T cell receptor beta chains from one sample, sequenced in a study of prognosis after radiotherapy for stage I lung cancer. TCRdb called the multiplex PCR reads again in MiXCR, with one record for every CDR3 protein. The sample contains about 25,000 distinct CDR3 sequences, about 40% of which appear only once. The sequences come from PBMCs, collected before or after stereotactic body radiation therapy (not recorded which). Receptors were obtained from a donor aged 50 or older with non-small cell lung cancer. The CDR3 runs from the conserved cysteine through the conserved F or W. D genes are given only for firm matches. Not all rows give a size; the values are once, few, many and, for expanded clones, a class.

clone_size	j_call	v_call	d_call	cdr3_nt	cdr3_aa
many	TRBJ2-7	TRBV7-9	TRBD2	TGTGCCAGCACCACTAGCGGGGTCCACTACGAGCAGTACTTC	CASTTSGVHYEQYF
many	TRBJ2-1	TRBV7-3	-	TGTGCCAGCAGCTTAAAAGGCGATGGGACATACAATGAGCAGTTCTTC	CASSLKGDGTYNEQFF
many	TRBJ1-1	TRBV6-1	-	TGTGCCAGCAGCCAAAGTTGGGGGGGGAACACTGAAGCTTTCTTT	CASSQSWGGNTEAFF
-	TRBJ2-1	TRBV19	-	TGTGCCAGTAGTATGAGACGTGACTCCTACAATGAGCAGCTCTTC	CASSMRRDSYNEQLF
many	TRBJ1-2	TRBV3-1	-	TGTGCCAGCAGCCAAGAAGGGAGTGATGGCTACACCTTC	CASSQEGSDGYTF
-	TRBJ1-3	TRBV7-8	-	TGTGCCAGCAGCCCGGGGCCAGGCATATATTTT	CASSPGPGIYF
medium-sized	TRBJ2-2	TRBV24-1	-	TGTGCCACCAGTGGGGCAGGGGATGGCGGGGAGCTGTTTTTT	CATSGAGDGGELFF
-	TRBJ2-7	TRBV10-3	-	TGTGCCATCTCCCCGACAGAATCCTACGAGCAGTACTTC	CAISPTESYEQYF
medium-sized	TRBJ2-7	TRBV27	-	TGTGCCAGCAGTTCCCGCCCGAAGATCTACGAGCAGTACTTC	CASSSRPKIYEQYF
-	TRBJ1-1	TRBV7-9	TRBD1	TGTGCCAGCAGCCGTTACAGGGGGCTCCACACTGAAGCTTTCTTT	CASSRYRGLHTEAFF
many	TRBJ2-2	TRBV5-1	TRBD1	TGCGCCAGCAGCTTTGGCGGGACAGGGGGTAACACCGGGGAGCTGTTTTTT	CASSFGGTGGNTGELFF
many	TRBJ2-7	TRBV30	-	TGTGCCTGGATAGACGGGGACGAGCAGTACTTC	CAWIDGDEQYF
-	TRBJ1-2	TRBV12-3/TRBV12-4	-	TGTGTCAGCAGTCATTCAGGGGCCCGACGAGGGGGCTACACCTTC	CVSSHSGARRGGYTF
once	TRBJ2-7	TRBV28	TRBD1	TGTGCCAGCAGTTACGCCGGGACAGGGCGCTACGAGCAGTACTTC	CASSYAGTGRYEQYF
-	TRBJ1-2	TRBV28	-	TGTGCCAGCAGGGTCTCTCTGGGGTATGGCTACACCTTC	CASRVSLGYGYTF
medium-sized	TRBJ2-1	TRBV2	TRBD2	TGTGCCAGCAGTGCGGAACTAGCGGGAGACAATGAGCAGTTCTTC	CASSAELAGDNEQFF
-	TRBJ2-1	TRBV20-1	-	TGCAGTTCGACGGGGCCCTACAATGAGCAGTTCTTC	CSSTGPYNEQFF
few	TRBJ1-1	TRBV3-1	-	TGTGCCAGCAGCCAAGGATCACAGGCCCGACGCTACGCTTTCTTT	CASSQGSQARRYAFF
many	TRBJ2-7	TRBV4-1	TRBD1	TGCGCCAGCAGCCTCCCAGGGGGCCTAGCCTACGAGCAGTACTTC	CASSLPGGLAYEQYF
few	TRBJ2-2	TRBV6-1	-	TGTGCCAGCAGTGTATTGGGCGGGGAGCTGTTTTTT	CASSVLGGELFF
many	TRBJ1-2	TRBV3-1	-	TGTGCCAGCAGCCGGACAGATCCTAACTATGGCTACACCTTC	CASSRTDPNYGYTF
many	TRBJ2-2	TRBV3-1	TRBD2	TGTGCCAGCAGCAAGTGGGGGGGAATGAACACCGGGGAGCTGTTTTTT	CASSKWGGMNTGELFF
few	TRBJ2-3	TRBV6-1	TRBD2	TGTGCCAGCAGTGAAACCGGGACTAGCGGGACAGATACGCAGTATTTT	CASSETGTSGTDTQYF
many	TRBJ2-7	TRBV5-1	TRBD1	TGCGCCAGTACCCGGGCCGGGACAGGCGCCTACGAGCAGTACTTC	CASTRAGTGAYEQYF
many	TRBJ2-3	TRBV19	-	TGTGCCAGTAGTGCGACCGGGAACACAGATACGCAGTATTTT	CASSATGNTDTQYF
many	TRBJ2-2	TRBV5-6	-	TGTGCCAGCAGCTTGCCAGGGGGGGGAACCGGGGAGCTGTTTTTT	CASSLPGGGTGELFF